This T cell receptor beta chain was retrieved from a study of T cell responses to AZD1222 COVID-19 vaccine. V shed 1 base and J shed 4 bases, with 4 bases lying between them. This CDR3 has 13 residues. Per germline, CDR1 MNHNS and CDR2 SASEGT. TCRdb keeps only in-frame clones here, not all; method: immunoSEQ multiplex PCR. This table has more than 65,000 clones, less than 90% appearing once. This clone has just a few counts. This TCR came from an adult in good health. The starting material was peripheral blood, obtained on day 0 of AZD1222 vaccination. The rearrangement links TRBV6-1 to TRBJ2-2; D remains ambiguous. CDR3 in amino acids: CASSEGVTGELFF. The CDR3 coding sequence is TGTGCCAGCAGTGAAGGGGTCACCGGGGAGCTGTTTTTT.